The 32 T cell receptor beta chains listed next were all sequenced from one sample in a study of blood T cell repertoires in COVID-19. Method: immunoSEQ multiplex PCR; TCRdb's copy keeps in-frame clones and lacks some. Here the sample spans about 130,000 clones, about nine tenths being singletons. Sequenced material: peripheral blood. Source of these receptors: a man aged 50 to 59 with acute or convalescent COVID-19.

The CDR3 bases are TGCGCCAGCATTCGGAGCCCAAAGACCGGGGAGCTGTTTTTT. Its protein product is CASIRSPKTGELFF. This chain links TRBV5-1 with TRBJ2-2, with D unresolved. The CDR3 sequence is 14 residues long. With 6 bases removed from V and 5 bases from J, the gap between germline ends came to 14 bases. From germline, CDR1 is SGHRS and CDR2 YFSETQ.

The V call is TRBV5-1, the J call TRBJ2-5; 11 bases agree with TRBD1. V was pared by 0 bases and J by 1 base, with 11 bases of the junction left unmatched. The CDR3 is 19 amino acids. Germline CDR1 SGHRS, CDR2 YFSETQ. The CDR3 coding sequence is TGCGCCAGCAGCTTGGCCCGGACAGGGGGCGGGAGGGTCCAAGAGACCCAGTACTTC. It codes for CASSLARTGGGRVQETQYF.

The chain recombines TRBV6-5 with TRBJ2-7, with 9 bases aligning to TRBD1. Germline-derived CDR1 and CDR2 are MNHEY and SVGAGI. The V and J ends lost 2 bases and 4 bases, in that order; junction bases with no gene match: 6. The CDR3 has 15 residues. CDR3: CASSYQDRGGYEQYF. Written as DNA, the CDR3 is TGTGCCAGCAGTTACCAGGACAGGGGAGGATACGAGCAGTACTTC.

V usage is TRBV5-1 and J usage is TRBJ2-7; the D gene is possibly TRBD2 (6 bases). V lost 4 bases and J lost 3, with 11 bases in between. The germline V gene has CDR1 SGHRS and CDR2 YFSETQ. This CDR3 is 13 amino acids long. CDR3 sequence reads: CASSRGSSYEQYF. CDR3 bases: TGCGCCAGCAGCCGGGGGTCCAGCTACGAGCAGTACTTC.

The V and J genes are TRBV28 and TRBJ1-1, with 8 bases fitting TRBD1. V shed 11 bases and J 7 bases; nucleotides not matched to a gene: 12. The CDR3 contains 13 residues. The germline CDR1 and CDR2 sequences are MDHEN and SYDVKM. The CDR3 DNA is TGTGCCCTCGGGAGGACAGGGTCCTTTGAAGCTTTCTTT. Translating gives CALGRTGSFEAFF.

The rearrangement joins TRBV5-6 to TRBJ2-1; 7 bases are shared with TRBD1. The germline CDR1 and CDR2 sequences are SGHDT and YYEEEE. The CDR3 sequence is 15 residues long. Unmatched junction bases numbered 4, after V lost 1 base and J lost 3 bases. The CDR3 region has the DNA TGTGCCAGCAGCTTGAGAGGGGGCTTCTACAATGAGCAGTTCTTC. Its protein is CASSLRGGFYNEQFF.

The V and J genes are TRBV7-9 and TRBJ1-2; D perhaps matches TRBD1 (5 bases). Between the trimmed V and J ends, which lost 5 bases and 1 base, there was a span of 20 bases. The CDR3 extends over 17 amino acids. Germline lookup yields CDR1 SEHNR and CDR2 FQNEAQ (reference sequence). The CDR3 protein is CASSAEGLRGLNYGYTF. The DNA of the CDR3 is TGTGCCAGCAGCGCCGAAGGTCTGCGGGGACTTAACTATGGCTACACCTTC.

This clone was observed once. The chain is built from TRBV11-3 and TRBJ1-5; D is unclear. The CDR3 is made up of 16 amino acids. The ends were cut back, 0 bases at V and 7 bases at J, with 16 bases in the middle. Germline CDR1 reads SGHNT; CDR2 reads YENEEA. For the CDR3, the DNA is TGTGCCAGCAGCTTAGAAAGACGGCAGGTGAGACAGCCCCAGCATTTT. Translated: CASSLERRQVRQPQHF.

The genes are TRBV29-1 and TRBJ1-1; D gene uncertain. Germline-derived CDR1 and CDR2 are SQVTM and ANQGSEA. V shed 8 bases and J shed 3 bases, with 16 bases lying between them. The CDR3 is 13 amino acids. In nucleotides, the CDR3 is TGCAGCACCCTCACACCCGGGGACACTGAAGCTTTCTTT. It translates to CSTLTPGDTEAFF.

The V call is TRBV27, the J call TRBJ2-2; 8 bases are a match to TRBD1. The CDR3 sequence is 16 residues long. The junction had 6 bases not matched to a gene; V was cut back by 4 bases and J by 2 bases. Germline V gene lookup returns CDR1 MNHEY and CDR2 SMNVEV (reference sequence). CDR3 in amino acids: CASSSRSGGNTGELFF. CDR3 in DNA: TGTGCCAGCAGTTCAAGATCAGGGGGCAACACCGGGGAGCTGTTTTTT.

This chain uses TRBV5-4 with TRBJ1-2, with TRBD1 matching 12 bases. The J segment lost 10 bases and the V segment lost 3 bases, leaving 4 bases of the junction unmatched. The CDR3 consists of 13 residues. Germline CDR1 is SGHNT and CDR2 is YYREEE (reference sequence). Written as DNA, the CDR3 is TGTGCCAGCAGCTGGGACAGGGGGCATGACTACACCTTC. Its translation: CASSWDRGHDYTF.

This clone was counted once. Additional DNA sequences in this sample encode the identical CDR3. This sequence joins TRBV5-1 and TRBJ2-3, with 10 nucleotides matching TRBD2. CDR1 SGHRS and CDR2 YFSETQ come from the germline V gene. This CDR3 has 15 amino acids. J lost 3 bases, V lost 0 bases, and 1 base had no gene match. The DNA of the CDR3 is TGCGCCAGCAGCTTGGGACTAGCGGGTACAGATACGCAGTATTTT. This translates into CASSLGLAGTDTQYF.

The chain links TRBV29-1 to TRBJ1-2; weak D call: TRBD1 (5 bases). Germline loops: CDR1 SQVTM, CDR2 ANQGSEA. Deletions cut 4 bases from V and 6 bases from J, with 12 bases between. The CDR3 is made up of 12 amino acids. CDR3 bases: TGCAGCGTTGTTCGGGGGGGGAATGGCTACACCTTC. It yields the protein CSVVRGGNGYTF.

The chain employs TRBV5-5 and TRBJ2-5, with D possibly TRBD1 on 6 matching bases. The length of the CDR3 is 15 residues. Germline assignment: CDR1 SGHKS and CDR2 YYEKEE (reference sequence). Trimming removed 5 bases at V and 5 bases at J, with 19 bases between. This CDR3 reads CASRPQGNNGETQYF. CDR3 sequence (DNA): TGTGCCAGCAGGCCACAGGGCAACAATGGGGAGACCCAGTACTTC.

The chain employs TRBV7-2 and TRBJ2-5; D is possibly TRBD1 (6 bases). Germline V lookup: CDR1 SGHTA, CDR2 FQGNSA. Deletions cut 3 bases from V and 4 bases from J, with 12 bases between. There are 14 residues in the CDR3. CDR3 protein: CASSFGPRGETQYF. DNA for the CDR3: TGTGCCAGCAGCTTTGGTCCCAGGGGAGAGACCCAGTACTTC.

The rearrangement links TRBV5-1 to TRBJ1-4; TRBD1 might be the D (6 bases). The CDR3 contains 18 residues. V lost 4 bases, J lost 7 bases, and 26 bases lay in between. Germline CDR1 SGHRS, CDR2 YFSETQ. As DNA, the CDR3 is TGCGCCAGCAGCCCAGGACGGTGGGGGCTCAAAGGTCCTGAAAAACTGTTTTTT. Protein sequence: CASSPGRWGLKGPEKLFF.

This clone was counted a few times. V gene TRBV30 combines with J gene TRBJ2-7, with 8 bases matching TRBD1. This CDR3 has 13 residues. J gave up 7 bases and V 5 bases, and 10 bases lay outside the gene matches. The germline gives CDR1 GTSNPN, CDR2 SVGIG (reference sequence). CDR3 DNA sequence: TGTGCCTGGGCCACCCGCAGACAGGGGGAGCAGTACTTC. As protein: CAWATRRQGEQYF.

This clone has more than one count but fewer than ten. The rearrangement links TRBV19 to TRBJ2-1, with D possibly being TRBD1 (6 bases). The CDR3 runs to 17 residues. Trimming took off 4 bases at V and 1 base at J, with 17 bases between the two ends. Germline CDR1 is LNHDA and CDR2 is SQIVND (reference sequence). CDR3 loop: CASSTTYRVGSYNEQFF. The DNA of the CDR3 is TGTGCCAGTAGTACTACTTACAGGGTAGGGTCCTACAATGAGCAGTTCTTC.

The chain joins TRBV19 to TRBJ1-5; weak D call: TRBD1 (6 bases). V was trimmed by 1 base and J by 3 bases, leaving 10 bases between them. Looked up from germline, CDR1 is LNHDA and CDR2 is SQIVND (reference sequence). CDR3 length: 15 residues. CDR3: CASSIVAGDNQPQHF. The CDR3 DNA follows: TGTGCCAGTAGTATAGTAGCAGGGGACAATCAGCCCCAGCATTTT. Variable domain in full (rest from reference TRBV19 and TRBJ1-5): DGGITQSPKYLFRKEGQNVTLSCEQNLNHDAMYWYRQDPGQGLRLIYYSQIVNDFQKGDIAEGYSVSREKKESFPLTVTSAQKNPTAFYLCASSIVAGDNQPQHFGDGTRLSIL.

A note on this clone: The junction does not match germline at one end; this may be a read error. The chain carries TRBV14 and TRBJ1-3, with a tentative D call TRBD1 (5 bases). Germline V gives CDR1 SGHDN, CDR2 FVKESK. CDR3 size: 13 residues. CDR3 bases: TGTGCCAGCAGCCGGGAAAGTGGGACTGCAAAGAATTTT. Protein: CASSRESGTAKNF.

The chain is built from TRBV7-9 and TRBJ1-4; 7 bases match TRBD1. The CDR3 spans 15 residues. CDR1 SEHNR and CDR2 FQNEAQ come from the germline V gene (reference sequence). Trimming removed 2 bases from V and 8 bases from J; junction bases left unmatched: 8. The CDR3 is CASSLPTGFAEKLFF. The CDR3 DNA reads as TGTGCCAGCAGCTTACCGACAGGGTTCGCGGAAAAACTGTTTTTT.

The chain is built from TRBV18 and TRBJ2-3; TRBD2 is a possible D gene (5 bases). This CDR3 has 15 residues. Germline lookup yields CDR1 KGHSH and CDR2 LQKENI. V was cut by 5 bases and J by 4 bases, with 16 bases left in between. CDR3 sequence (DNA): TGTGCCAGCTCATCACGAGAGGGTTTGGCAGATACGCAGTATTTT. This sequence encodes CASSSREGLADTQYF.

The chain has TRBV11-2 and TRBJ2-5, with 12 bases aligning to TRBD2. Germline V gene lookup returns CDR1 SGHAT and CDR2 FQNNGV. The CDR3 length is 16 residues. Losses at the gene ends were 5 bases for V and 2 bases for J; bases not matched to a gene: 6. The CDR3 reads CASSNGLAGRQETQYF. As DNA, the CDR3 is TGTGCCAGCAGCAACGGACTAGCGGGAAGGCAAGAGACCCAGTACTTC.

The chain is built from TRBV5-6 and TRBJ2-7; TRBD1 aligns across 9 bases. V was pared by 4 bases and J by 4 bases, with 6 bases of the junction left unmatched. Germline-derived CDR1 and CDR2 are SGHDT and YYEEEE. The CDR3 contains 14 residues. DNA of the CDR3: TGTGCCAGCAGCCTGTGGGACAGGGAGTACGAGCAGTACTTC. It is translated as CASSLWDREYEQYF.

The chain has TRBV5-1 and TRBJ1-1; a weak D match, TRBD1 (6 bases). Germline V CDR1 and CDR2: SGHRS, YFSETQ. The CDR3 has 15 residues. V was clipped by 4 bases and J by 3 bases, with 16 bases between them. Here the CDR3 reads CASSAVRGFHTEAFF. As DNA, the CDR3 is TGCGCCAGCAGCGCCGTCAGGGGTTTCCACACTGAAGCTTTCTTT.

The V gene is TRBV18, the J gene TRBJ2-7, with D maybe TRBD2 (6 bases). Trimming took 0 bases from V and 0 from J, leaving 12 bases between them. This CDR3 comprises 16 residues. The V gene's germline CDR1 is KGHSH and CDR2 LQKENI. CDR3: CASSPPDYRNSYEQYF. DNA for the CDR3: TGTGCCAGCTCACCACCGGACTACAGAAACTCCTACGAGCAGTACTTC.

The gene calls are TRBV2 and TRBJ1-5; D remains unclear. Looked up from germline, CDR1 is SNHLY and CDR2 is FYNNEI. The CDR3 is made up of 13 amino acids. V was trimmed by 6 bases and J by 7 bases, leaving 13 bases between them. Here the CDR3 reads CASRSGFRQPQHF. CDR3 bases: TGTGCCAGCAGATCGGGGTTCAGGCAGCCCCAGCATTTT.

The chain joins TRBV4-2 to TRBJ1-3; D call uncertain. The germline V and J ends were trimmed by 11 bases and 2 bases, with 22 bases remaining between them. The CDR3 extends over 16 amino acids. CDR1 LGHNA and CDR2 YNFKEQ come from the germline V gene. CDR3 residues: CAVSRKADLTGNTIYF. Written as DNA, the CDR3 is TGTGCCGTATCAAGGAAGGCGGACTTAACTGGAAACACCATATATTTT.

CDR3 loop: CASSLEGAGNQPQHF. CDR3 nucleotides: TGTGCCAGCAGCTTAGAAGGGGCCGGGAATCAGCCCCAGCATTTT. The chain uses TRBV11-2 and TRBJ1-5; tentative D call: TRBD1 (5 bases). Trimming shortened V by 0 bases and J by 4 bases, and 10 bases separated the two germline ends. This CDR3 comprises 15 residues. Germline-derived CDR1 and CDR2 are SGHAT and FQNNGV. The full variable domain, in which reference TRBV11-2 and TRBJ1-5 provide the parts outside the CDR3, is EAGVAQSPRYKIIEKRQSVAFWCNPISGHATLYWYQQILGQGPKLLIQFQNNGVVDDSQLPKDRFSAERLKGVDSTLKIQPAKLEDSAVYLCASSLEGAGNQPQHFGDGTRLSIL.

This clone came up a few times. The rearrangement links TRBV6-5 to TRBJ1-1; 7 bases match TRBD1. The J segment lost 1 base and the V segment lost 0 bases, leaving 2 bases of the junction unmatched. The CDR3 spans 15 residues. The germline gives CDR1 MNHEY, CDR2 SVGAGI. The CDR3, as DNA: TGTGCCAGCAGTTACTCAGGGACAGCGAACACTGAAGCTTTCTTT. Its translation is CASSYSGTANTEAFF.

V usage is TRBV6-5 and J usage is TRBJ2-7; the D gene is possibly TRBD1 (5 bases). Trimming pared 4 bases from V and 3 bases from J, leaving 10 bases between. The CDR3 covers 13 residues. Germline values: CDR1 MNHEY, CDR2 SVGAGI. CDR3 bases: TGTGCCAGCAGTTTTACAGGCTACTACGAGCAGTACTTC. It codes for CASSFTGYYEQYF.

The chain has TRBV2 and TRBJ1-1; D gene uncertain. Germline lookup yields CDR1 SNHLY and CDR2 FYNNEI. V dropped 7 bases and J dropped 1 base, with 10 bases sitting between them. This CDR3 region has 13 residues. The CDR3 coding sequence is TGTGCCAGCAAGGTGCGGCCGAACACTGAAGCTTTCTTT. It specifies CASKVRPNTEAFF.